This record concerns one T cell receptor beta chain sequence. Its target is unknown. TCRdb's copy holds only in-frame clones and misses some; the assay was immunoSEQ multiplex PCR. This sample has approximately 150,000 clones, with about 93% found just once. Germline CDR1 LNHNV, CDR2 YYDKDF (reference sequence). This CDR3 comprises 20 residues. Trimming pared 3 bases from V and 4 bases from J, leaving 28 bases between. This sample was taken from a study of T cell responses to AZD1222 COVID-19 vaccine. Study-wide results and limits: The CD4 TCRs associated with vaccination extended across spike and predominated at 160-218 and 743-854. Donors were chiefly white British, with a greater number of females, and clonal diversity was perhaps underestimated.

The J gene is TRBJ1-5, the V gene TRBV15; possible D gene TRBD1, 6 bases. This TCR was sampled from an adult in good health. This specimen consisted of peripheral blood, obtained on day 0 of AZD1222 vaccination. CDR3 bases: TGTGCCACCAGCAGTGTGGGGGCACAACATGGGTACACGGGGAATCAGCCCCAGCATTTT. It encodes CATSSVGAQHGYTGNQPQHF. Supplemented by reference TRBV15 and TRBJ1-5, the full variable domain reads DAMVIQNPRYQVTQFGKPVTLSCSQTLNHNVMYWYQQKSSQAPKLLFHYYDKDFNNEADTPDNFQSRRPNTSFCFLDIRSPGLGDTAMYLCATSSVGAQHGYTGNQPQHFGDGTRLSIL.